This T cell receptor beta chain was obtained from a study of CD8 T cells in ankylosing spondylitis. Study results and caveats: For ankylosing spondylitis blood, a TCR beta motif of about eight highly homologous variants appeared characteristic. In the blood and synovial fluid of reactive arthritis, some motif variants had been previously reported.

Points on this clonotype: Its antigen is unidentified.

TCRdb redid the calling of the 5' RACE reads with MiXCR, one entry per CDR3 protein. The sample includes 150,000 to 200,000 distinct CDR3 sequences, around a third of them seen just once. The J segment lost 0 bases and the V segment lost 5 bases, leaving 6 bases of the junction unmatched. The CDR3 contains 17 residues. Germline-derived CDR1 and CDR2 are SGHTA and FQGTGA. The chain couples TRBV7-3 to TRBJ2-1; TRBD1 aligns across 11 bases. The sequenced material came from synovial fluid, either unsorted or a sorted T cell fraction (not recorded which). The sequence derives from a male donor with ankylosing spondylitis. This chain's CDR3 is CASSKRDRGASYNEQFF. CDR3 nucleotides: TGTGCCAGCAGCAAACGGGACAGGGGGGCCTCCTACAATGAGCAGTTCTTC.